A single TCR beta chain is shown here with its context. This specimen belongs to a study of shared clonotypes between healthy human individuals. Profiling relied on immunoSEQ multiplex PCR, and the TCRdb table lists in-frame clones only, not all of them. Altogether roughly 640,000 clones are present, about 97% being singletons, with the ten largest covering around 0.058%. Trimming took 6 bases from V and 7 from J; bases not matched to a gene: 3. Germline CDR1 reads SQVTM; CDR2 reads ANQGSEA. CDR3 length equals 12 residues. The material sequenced was naive CD4+ T cells sorted from blood. Subset in this sample: CD45RA+ positively selected. This TCR was sampled from a woman aged 25 to 39 in good health. The rearrangement links TRBV29-1 to TRBJ1-6, with 7 nucleotides matching TRBD1. The chain's CDR3 is CSVGDRNSPLHF. The CDR3 coding sequence is TGCAGCGTCGGGGACAGAAATTCACCCCTCCACTTT.